Given below is one T cell receptor beta chain in context. The V gene's germline CDR1 is MDHEN and CDR2 SYDVKM. The V gene end was trimmed by 5 bases and the J gene end by 2 bases; junction bases not matched to a gene: 11. The CDR3 spans 16 residues. This sample was included in a study of cytomegalovirus exposure and HLA in healthy donors. The PCR ran on 60 Vbeta and 13 Jbeta primers. Repertoires were generated with immunoSEQ multiplex PCR, while TCRdb's copy carries only in-frame clones and drops some. The table records roughly 160,000 clones, roughly four fifths of them present only once. The chain couples TRBV28 to TRBJ2-7; 8 positions match TRBD1. The source material was PBMCs. The origin of this receptor is a man between 50 and 59 years old in good health and CMV-seropositive. This chain's CDR3 is CASSGTDRGPTYEQYF. CDR3 bases: TGTGCCAGCAGTGGGACTGACAGGGGACCAACCTACGAGCAGTACTTC.